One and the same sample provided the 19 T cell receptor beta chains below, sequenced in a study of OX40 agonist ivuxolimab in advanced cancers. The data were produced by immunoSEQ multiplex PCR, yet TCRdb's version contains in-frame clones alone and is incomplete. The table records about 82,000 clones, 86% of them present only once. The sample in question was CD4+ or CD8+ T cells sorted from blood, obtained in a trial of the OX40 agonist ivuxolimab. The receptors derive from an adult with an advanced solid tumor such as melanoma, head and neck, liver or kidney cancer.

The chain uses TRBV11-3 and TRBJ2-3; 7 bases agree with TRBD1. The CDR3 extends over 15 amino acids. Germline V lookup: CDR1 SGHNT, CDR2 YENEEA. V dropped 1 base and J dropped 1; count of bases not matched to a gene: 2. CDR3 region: CASSLGGQRTDTQYF. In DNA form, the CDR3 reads TGTGCCAGCAGCTTAGGGGGACAGCGCACAGATACGCAGTATTTT.

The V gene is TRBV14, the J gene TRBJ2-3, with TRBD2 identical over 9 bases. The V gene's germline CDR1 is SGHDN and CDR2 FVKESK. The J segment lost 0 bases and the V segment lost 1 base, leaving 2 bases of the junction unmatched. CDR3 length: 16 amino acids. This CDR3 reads CASSQVAGGSTDTQYF. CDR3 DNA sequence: TGTGCCAGCAGCCAAGTGGCGGGGGGGAGCACAGATACGCAGTATTTT.

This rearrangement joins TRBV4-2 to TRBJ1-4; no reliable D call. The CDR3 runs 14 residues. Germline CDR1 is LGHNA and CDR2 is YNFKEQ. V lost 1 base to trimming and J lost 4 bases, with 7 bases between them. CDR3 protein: CASSQAGINEKLFF. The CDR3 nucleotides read TGTGCCAGCAGCCAAGCGGGGATTAATGAAAAACTGTTTTTT.

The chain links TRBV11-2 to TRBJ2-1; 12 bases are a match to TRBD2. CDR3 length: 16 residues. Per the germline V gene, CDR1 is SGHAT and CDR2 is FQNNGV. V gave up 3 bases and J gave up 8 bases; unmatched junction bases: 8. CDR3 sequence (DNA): TGTGCCAGCAGCTTCAGACTAGCGGGGGTCTTCCATGAGCAGTTCTTC. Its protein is CASSFRLAGVFHEQFF.

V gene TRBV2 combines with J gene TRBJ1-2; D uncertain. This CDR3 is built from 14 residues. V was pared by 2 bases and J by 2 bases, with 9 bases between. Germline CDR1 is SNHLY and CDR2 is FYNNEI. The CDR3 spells CASSERRVNYGYTF. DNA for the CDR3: TGTGCCAGCAGTGAAAGGAGGGTAAACTATGGCTACACCTTC.

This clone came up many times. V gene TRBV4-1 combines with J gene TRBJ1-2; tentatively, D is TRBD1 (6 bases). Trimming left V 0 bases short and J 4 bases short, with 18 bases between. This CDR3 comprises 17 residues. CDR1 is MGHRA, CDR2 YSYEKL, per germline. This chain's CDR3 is CASSQESRRGGGYGYTF. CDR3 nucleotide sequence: TGCGCCAGCAGCCAAGAATCCCGTAGGGGGGGCGGCTATGGCTACACCTTC.

The CDR3 spells CASSLGLTGTYEQYF. The CDR3 nucleotides are TGTGCCAGCAGCTTAGGCCTAACGGGGACCTACGAGCAGTACTTC. The V and J genes are TRBV7-9 and TRBJ2-7; tentatively, D is TRBD2 (5 bases). The CDR3 spans 15 residues. Trimming pared 1 base from V and 2 bases from J, leaving 12 bases between. Per the germline V gene, CDR1 is SEHNR and CDR2 is FQNEAQ (reference sequence).

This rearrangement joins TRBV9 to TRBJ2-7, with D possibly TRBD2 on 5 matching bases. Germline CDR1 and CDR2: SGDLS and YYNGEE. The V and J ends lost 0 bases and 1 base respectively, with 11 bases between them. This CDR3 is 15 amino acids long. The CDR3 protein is CASSVAGSASYEQYF. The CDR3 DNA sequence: TGTGCCAGCAGCGTAGCGGGGTCCGCATCCTACGAGCAGTACTTC.

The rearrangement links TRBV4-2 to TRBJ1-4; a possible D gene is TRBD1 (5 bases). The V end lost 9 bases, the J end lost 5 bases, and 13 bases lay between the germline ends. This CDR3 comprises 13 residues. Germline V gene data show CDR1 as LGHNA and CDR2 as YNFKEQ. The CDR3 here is CASGRGENEKLFF. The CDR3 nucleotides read TGTGCCAGTGGAAGAGGGGAGAATGAAAAACTGTTTTTT.

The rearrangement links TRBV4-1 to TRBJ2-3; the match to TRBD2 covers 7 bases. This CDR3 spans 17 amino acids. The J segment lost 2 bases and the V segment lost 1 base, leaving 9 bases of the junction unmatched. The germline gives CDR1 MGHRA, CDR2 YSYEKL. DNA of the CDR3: TGCGCCAGCAGCCAAGGCTCTCTAGCGGATATCACAGATACGCAGTATTTT. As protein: CASSQGSLADITDTQYF.

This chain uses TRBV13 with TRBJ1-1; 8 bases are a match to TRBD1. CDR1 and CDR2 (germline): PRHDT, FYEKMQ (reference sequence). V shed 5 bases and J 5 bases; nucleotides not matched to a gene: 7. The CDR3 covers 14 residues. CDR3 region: CASSPWTGRTEAFF. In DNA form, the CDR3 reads TGTGCCAGCAGCCCCTGGACAGGGAGGACTGAAGCTTTCTTT.

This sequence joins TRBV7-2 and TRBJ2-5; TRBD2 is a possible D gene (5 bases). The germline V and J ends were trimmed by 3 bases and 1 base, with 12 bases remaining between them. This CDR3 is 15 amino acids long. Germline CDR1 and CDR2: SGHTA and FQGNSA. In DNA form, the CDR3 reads TGTGCCAGCAGCTTGCTCGGGGATTCCCAAGAGACCCAGTACTTC. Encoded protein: CASSLLGDSQETQYF.

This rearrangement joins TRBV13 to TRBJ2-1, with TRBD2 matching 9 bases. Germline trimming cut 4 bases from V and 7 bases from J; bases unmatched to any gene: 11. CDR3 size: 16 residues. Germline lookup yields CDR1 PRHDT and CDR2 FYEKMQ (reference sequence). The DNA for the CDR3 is TGTGCCAGCAGCTCCCCTAGCGGGACAAAACGAAATGAGCAGTTCTTC. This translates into CASSSPSGTKRNEQFF.

CDR3 bases: TGTGCCAGCAGCTTGGGGGACAACTTCTATGGCTACACCTTC. This encodes CASSLGDNFYGYTF. The gene calls are TRBV5-5 and TRBJ1-2; tentatively, D is TRBD1 (6 bases). Germline V gene sequence: CDR1 SGHKS, CDR2 YYEKEE (reference sequence). CDR3 size: 14 residues. The ends were cut back, 0 bases at V and 4 bases at J, with 10 bases in the middle.

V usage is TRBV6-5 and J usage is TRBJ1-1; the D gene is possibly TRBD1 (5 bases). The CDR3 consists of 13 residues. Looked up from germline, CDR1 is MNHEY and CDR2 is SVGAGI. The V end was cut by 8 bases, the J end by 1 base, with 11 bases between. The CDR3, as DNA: TGTGCCAGCTCCCAGGGCGAGAACACTGAAGCTTTCTTT. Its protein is CASSQGENTEAFF.

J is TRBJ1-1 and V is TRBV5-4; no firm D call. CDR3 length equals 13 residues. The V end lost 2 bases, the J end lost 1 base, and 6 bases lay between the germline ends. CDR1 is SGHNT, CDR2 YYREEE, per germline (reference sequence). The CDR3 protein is CASSLTANTEAFF. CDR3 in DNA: TGTGCCAGCAGCTTAACAGCGAACACTGAAGCTTTCTTT.

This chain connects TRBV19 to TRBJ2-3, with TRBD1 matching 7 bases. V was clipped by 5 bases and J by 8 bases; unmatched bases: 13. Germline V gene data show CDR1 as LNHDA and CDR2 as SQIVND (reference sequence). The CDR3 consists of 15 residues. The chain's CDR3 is CASSGPGTVAGTQYF. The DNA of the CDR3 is TGTGCCAGTAGTGGGCCAGGGACAGTGGCTGGTACGCAGTATTTT.

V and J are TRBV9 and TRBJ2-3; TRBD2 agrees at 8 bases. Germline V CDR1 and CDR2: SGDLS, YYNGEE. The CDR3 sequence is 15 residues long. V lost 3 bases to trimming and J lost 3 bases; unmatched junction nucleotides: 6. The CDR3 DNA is TGTGCCAGCAGCGCGACCGGGACTAGGACAGATACGCAGTATTTT. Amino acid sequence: CASSATGTRTDTQYF.

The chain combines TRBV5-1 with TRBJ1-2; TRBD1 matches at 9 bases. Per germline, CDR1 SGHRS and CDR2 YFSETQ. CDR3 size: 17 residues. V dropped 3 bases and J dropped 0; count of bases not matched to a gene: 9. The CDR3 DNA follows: TGCGCCAGCAGCTCCCGGGACAGGGCCGACTCTAACTATGGCTACACCTTC. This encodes CASSSRDRADSNYGYTF.